The 22 T cell receptor beta chains in this list originate from one sample, sequenced in a study of blood T cell repertoires in COVID-19. Profiled with immunoSEQ multiplex PCR; TCRdb holds only in-frame clones, not every one. The sample has under 65,000 clones; roughly nine tenths are singletons. Sample: peripheral blood. The receptor source for this set is a human donor in a cohort sampled during active COVID-19.

This chain connects TRBV19 to TRBJ2-2; D call uncertain. This CDR3 has 15 amino acids. The V end lost 6 bases, the J end lost 5 bases, and 16 bases lay between the germline ends. Looked up from germline, CDR1 is LNHDA and CDR2 is SQIVND (reference sequence). In DNA form, the CDR3 reads TGTGCCAGTAGCTATGAGCCCGTTATTACCGGGGAGCTGTTTTTT. Translated: CASSYEPVITGELFF.

The chain uses TRBV7-9 and TRBJ2-1; the D gene is possibly TRBD2 (6 bases). This CDR3 contains 16 residues. Germline V gives CDR1 SEHNR, CDR2 FQNEAQ (reference sequence). The V and J ends lost 3 bases and 0 bases respectively, with 12 bases between them. The DNA of the CDR3 is TGTGCCAGCAGCTTGACTAGGGGAGCCTCCTACAATGAGCAGTTCTTC. Amino acids: CASSLTRGASYNEQFF.

This sequence joins TRBV20-1 and TRBJ2-7, with TRBD2 matching over 7 bases. Germline CDR1 is DFQATT and CDR2 is SNEGSKA (reference sequence). The CDR3 spans 11 residues. Germline trimming cut 3 bases from V and 9 bases from J; bases unmatched to any gene: 5. The CDR3 DNA reads as TGCAGTGCTAGGGGGGAGGGTTGGCAGTACTTC. Its translation: CSARGEGWQYF.

The rearrangement joins TRBV30 to TRBJ1-4; D gene unclear. Germline CDR1 and CDR2: GTSNPN and SVGIG (reference sequence). V was pared by 0 bases and J by 11 bases, with 22 bases between. This CDR3 comprises 16 residues. The CDR3 DNA reads as TGTGCCTGGAGTGTAGTCATTGGGCGTGGAGGGATGAAACTGTTTTTT. Its translation is CAWSVVIGRGGMKLFF. Full variable domain (missing parts from reference TRBV30 and TRBJ1-4): SQTIHQWPATLVQPVGSPLSLECTVEGTSNPNLYWYRQAAGRGLQLLFYSVGIGQISSEVPQNLSASRPQDRQFILSSKKLLLSDSGFYLCAWSVVIGRGGMKLFFGSGTQLSVL.

This rearrangement joins TRBV5-4 to TRBJ1-2, with 10 bases that match TRBD1. Germline assignment: CDR1 SGHNT and CDR2 YYREEE (reference sequence). The V segment lost 4 bases and the J segment 4 bases; nucleotides outside the gene matches: 7. This CDR3 is 15 amino acids long. In nucleotides, the CDR3 is TGTGCCAGCAGCAACCGGGACAGGGGACTCTATGGCTACACCTTC. Translating it yields CASSNRDRGLYGYTF.

The sample holds a few counts of this clone. The V gene is TRBV9, the J gene TRBJ2-5; D gene ambiguous. The V gene lost 0 bases and the J gene lost 7 bases, with 22 bases spanning the gap. This CDR3 contains 17 residues. CDR1 is SGDLS and CDR2 is YYNGEE in the germline V gene. As DNA, the CDR3 is TGTGCCAGCAGCGTAGGCCCCGCCGGAGTTAGCTCGGGGACCCAGTACTTC. Encoded protein: CASSVGPAGVSSGTQYF.

The J gene is TRBJ2-2, the V gene TRBV7-2; 8 bases agree with TRBD2. Looked up from germline, CDR1 is SGHTA and CDR2 is FQGNSA. Unmatched junction bases numbered 6, after V lost 5 bases and J lost 4 bases. The CDR3 sequence is 15 residues long. The CDR3 nucleotides read TGTGCCAGCAGCCCCCTCAGCGGGAGCACCGGGGAGCTGTTTTTT. Translated, it gives CASSPLSGSTGELFF. Supplemented by reference TRBV7-2 and TRBJ2-2, the full variable domain reads GAGVSQSPSNKVTEKGKDVELRCDPISGHTALYWYRQSLGQGLEFLIYFQGNSAPDKSGLPSDRFSAERTGGSVSTLTIQRTQQEDSAVYLCASSPLSGSTGELFFGEGSRLTVL.

This clone appeared a single time. The CDR3 DNA is TGTGCCAGCAGCGCTTCAGGTACCTACAATGAGCAGTTCTTC. This codes for CASSASGTYNEQFF. This chain links TRBV28 with TRBJ2-1; no definite D call. The CDR3 spans 14 residues. V was trimmed by 6 bases and J by 2 bases, leaving 11 bases between them. Per the germline V gene, CDR1 is MDHEN and CDR2 is SYDVKM.

The genes are TRBV10-3 and TRBJ2-3, with unresolved D. CDR3 length equals 13 residues. CDR1 is ENHRY, CDR2 SYGVKD, per germline. Deletions cut 0 bases from V and 4 bases from J, with 5 bases between. The CDR3 loop is CAISESSPDTQYF. For the CDR3, the DNA is TGTGCCATCAGTGAGTCGTCTCCAGATACGCAGTATTTT.

The rearrangement joins TRBV18 to TRBJ2-1, with 11 bases matching TRBD2. The CDR3 consists of 14 residues. Per germline, CDR1 KGHSH and CDR2 LQKENI. V shed 3 bases, J shed 7 bases, and the junction held 2 bases outside the gene matches. CDR3 in amino acids: CASSPTSGDNEQFF. CDR3 DNA sequence: TGTGCCAGCTCACCGACTAGCGGGGATAATGAGCAGTTCTTC.

The chain is built from TRBV7-9 and TRBJ2-7, with TRBD2 identical over 7 bases. The CDR3 length is 14 residues. Germline CDR1 and CDR2: SEHNR and FQNEAQ (reference sequence). Losses at the gene ends were 5 bases for V and 6 bases for J; bases not matched to a gene: 10. DNA of the CDR3: TGTGCCAGCAGCCAAGCGGGACGGAGCCCCGAGCAGTACTTC. Its protein product is CASSQAGRSPEQYF. Drawing the rest from reference TRBV7-9 and TRBJ2-7, the complete variable domain is DTGVSQNPRHKITKRGQNVTFRCDPISEHNRLYWYRQTLGQGPEFLTYFQNEAQLEKSRLLSDRFSAERPKGSFSTLEIQRTEQGDSAMYLCASSQAGRSPEQYFGPGTRLTVT.

The V gene is TRBV7-3, the J gene TRBJ2-1, with 11 bases aligning to TRBD2. V was pared by 3 bases and J by 6 bases, with 1 base of the junction left unmatched. Germline CDR1 and CDR2: SGHTA and FQGTGA. The CDR3 runs 14 residues. CDR3 nucleotide sequence: TGTGCCAGCAGCTTTAGCGGGGGGGCCAATGAGCAGTTCTTC. Its translation is CASSFSGGANEQFF.

This chain uses TRBV20-1 with TRBJ2-3, with D perhaps matching TRBD2 (6 bases). Germline CDR1 and CDR2: DFQATT and SNEGSKA (reference sequence). This CDR3 comprises 15 residues. V shed 6 bases and J shed 3 bases, with 19 bases lying between them. Here the CDR3 DNA reads TGCAGTGCCAGTATACGGGAGCGGCAAACAGATACGCAGTATTTT. Its protein product is CSASIRERQTDTQYF.

This clone has a single count. The chain recombines TRBV2 with TRBJ1-1; D is unresolved. Germline V gene sequence: CDR1 SNHLY, CDR2 FYNNEI. Trimming removed 4 bases from V and 3 bases from J, with 9 bases in between. This CDR3 comprises 13 residues. The DNA for the CDR3 is TGTGCCAGCAGTGGAGCAGAGTACACTGAAGCTTTCTTT. Encoded protein: CASSGAEYTEAFF.

The J gene is TRBJ1-2, the V gene TRBV9, with D possibly matching TRBD1 (5 bases). This CDR3 comprises 13 residues. Trimming shortened V by 2 bases and J by 1 base, and 6 bases separated the two germline ends. Germline V CDR1 and CDR2: SGDLS, YYNGEE. DNA of the CDR3: TGTGCCAGCAGCGTCGACAGTAACTATGGCTACACCTTC. Protein product: CASSVDSNYGYTF.

V usage is TRBV9 and J usage is TRBJ2-3; D gene ambiguous. The V end was cut by 4 bases, the J end by 0 bases, with 15 bases between. The CDR3 contains 16 residues. Germline CDR1 is SGDLS and CDR2 is YYNGEE. The CDR3 reads CASSTPTGASTDTQYF. The CDR3 DNA reads TGTGCCAGCAGCACTCCAACCGGTGCTAGCACAGATACGCAGTATTTT.

The rearrangement links TRBV30 to TRBJ2-3; no clear D gene. Germline CDR1 GTSNPN, CDR2 SVGIG (reference sequence). V was cut by 2 bases and J by 1 base, with 4 bases left in between. CDR3 length: 12 residues. The CDR3 protein is CAWSPGTDTQYF. The CDR3 nucleotides read TGTGCCTGGAGTCCCGGCACAGATACGCAGTATTTT.

This clone was seen once. V and J are TRBV5-1 and TRBJ2-1; the D gene is possibly TRBD2 (5 bases). V gave up 0 bases and J gave up 4 bases, with 17 bases separating them. Per the germline V gene, CDR1 is SGHRS and CDR2 is YFSETQ. The CDR3 has 17 amino acids. The CDR3 loop reads CASSLAILETTYNEQFF. The CDR3 DNA sequence: TGCGCCAGCAGCTTGGCGATATTAGAGACTACGTACAATGAGCAGTTCTTC.

The chain recombines TRBV6-2 or TRBV6-3 with TRBJ1-1; no reliable D call. CDR3 length: 14 amino acids. The V end lost 6 bases, the J end lost 4 bases, and 15 bases lay between the germline ends. Germline assignment: CDR1 MNHEY and CDR2 SVGEGT. The CDR3 DNA reads TGTGCCAGCAGCCGTCCAGAGGGAAGCACTGAAGCTTTCTTT. Translating it yields CASSRPEGSTEAFF.

V is TRBV29-1 and J is TRBJ1-2, with TRBD1 identical over 11 bases. The J segment lost 3 bases and the V segment lost 8 bases, leaving 2 bases of the junction unmatched. In germline, CDR1 is SQVTM, CDR2 ANQGSEA. There are 12 residues in the CDR3. The CDR3 region has the DNA TGCAGCTTGGGACAGGGGGACTATGGCTACACCTTC. Translated: CSLGQGDYGYTF.

This clone appeared once. The chain uses TRBV6-5 and TRBJ1-2; 9 bases match TRBD1. The V and J ends lost 4 bases and 1 base, in that order; junction bases with no gene match: 7. The CDR3 loop spans 16 amino acids. Looked up from germline, CDR1 is MNHEY and CDR2 is SVGAGI. The CDR3 DNA follows: TGTGCCAGCAGTTCCTTTGTGGGACAGGGTAACTATGGCTACACCTTC. This translates into CASSSFVGQGNYGYTF.

By proportion, this clone is medium-sized (0.01 to 0.1%). The genes are TRBV7-9 and TRBJ2-1, with TRBD2 as a possible D gene (5 bases). CDR1 is SEHNR and CDR2 is FQNEAQ in the germline V gene (reference sequence). V gave up 3 bases and J gave up 1 base, with 19 bases separating them. The CDR3 covers 18 residues. The chain's CDR3 is CASSFPLGVSESYNEQFF. In DNA form, the CDR3 reads TGTGCCAGCAGCTTCCCCCTCGGGGTTAGCGAATCCTACAATGAGCAGTTCTTC.